This T cell receptor (beta chain) is from a study of blood T cells in healthy people across ages. Germline V gene data show CDR1 as MNHEY and CDR2 as SVGAGI. The CDR3 totals 15 residues. V was clipped by 0 bases and J by 9 bases, with 15 bases between them. General study points: Across samples, TCR beta diversity tracked strongly with naive T cell percentage. Leaving the PBMCs unsorted stopped any conclusive comparison of naive versus antigen-experienced cells. No one knew whether donors had CMV, which possibly confounded expanded clonotype changes.

PCR was performed a second time for about 7 to 12 cycles using a sample-barcoded 5' primer and a J-beta primer mix. Every single cDNA molecule received a tag from a template-switch adaptor with 12 random nucleotides. One entry per CDR3 protein, called by TCRdb with MiXCR from the 5' RACE reads. There are fewer than 1 million distinct CDR3 sequences in the sample; approximately 48% occur only once, and about a fifth lies in the top ten. Notes on this clonotype: Its antigen is undetermined.

Material: blood. The receptor's source is a man aged 55 to 70 in good health. The V and J genes are TRBV6-5 and TRBJ2-1; the D is unclear. DNA of the CDR3: TGTGCCAGCAGTTACTCCATATCGCGAAGTGGTGAGCAGTTCTTC. Its translation: CASSYSISRSGEQFF.